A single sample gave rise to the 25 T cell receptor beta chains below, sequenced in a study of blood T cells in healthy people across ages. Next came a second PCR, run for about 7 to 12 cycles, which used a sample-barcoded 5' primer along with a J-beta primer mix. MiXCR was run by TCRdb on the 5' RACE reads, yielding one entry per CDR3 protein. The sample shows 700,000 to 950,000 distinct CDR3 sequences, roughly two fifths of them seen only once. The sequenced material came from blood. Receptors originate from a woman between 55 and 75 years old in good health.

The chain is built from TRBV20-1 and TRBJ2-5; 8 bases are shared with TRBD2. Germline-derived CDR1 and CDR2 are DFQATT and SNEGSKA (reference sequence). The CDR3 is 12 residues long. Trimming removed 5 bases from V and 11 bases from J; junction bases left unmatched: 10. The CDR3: CSAARLANEQYF. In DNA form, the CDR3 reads TGCAGTGCTGCTAGACTAGCGAATGAGCAGTACTTC.

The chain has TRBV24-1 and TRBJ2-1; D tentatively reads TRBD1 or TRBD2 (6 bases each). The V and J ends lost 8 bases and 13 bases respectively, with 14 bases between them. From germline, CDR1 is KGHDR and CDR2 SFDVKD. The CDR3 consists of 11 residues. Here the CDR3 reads CATTSGAKQFF. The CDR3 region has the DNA TGTGCCACCACATCGGGGGCCAAACAGTTCTTC.

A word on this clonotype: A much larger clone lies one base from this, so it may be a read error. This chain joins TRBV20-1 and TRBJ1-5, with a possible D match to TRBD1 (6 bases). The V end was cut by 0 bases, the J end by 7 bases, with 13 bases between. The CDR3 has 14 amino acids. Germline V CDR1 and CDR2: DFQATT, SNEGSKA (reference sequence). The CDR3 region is CSARDRGGGQPQHF. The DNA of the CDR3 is TGCAGTGCTAGAGATAGAGGGGGGGGCCAGCCCCAGCATTTT.

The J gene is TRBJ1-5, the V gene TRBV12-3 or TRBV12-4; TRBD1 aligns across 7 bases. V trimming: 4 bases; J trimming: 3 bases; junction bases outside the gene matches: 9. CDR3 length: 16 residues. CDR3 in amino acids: CASSWGTVPDNQPQHF. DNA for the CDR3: TGTGCCAGCAGTTGGGGGACAGTGCCTGACAATCAGCCCCAGCATTTT.

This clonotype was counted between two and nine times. CDR3 coding DNA: TGTGCCAGCAGCCAACAGGGACGAGGAGAGACCCAGTACTTC. It encodes CASSQQGRGETQYF. The chain employs TRBV3-1 and TRBJ2-5; D is tentatively TRBD1 or TRBD2 (5 bases each). The germline V and J ends were trimmed by 2 bases and 4 bases, with 11 bases remaining between them. Per germline, CDR1 LGHDT and CDR2 YNNKEL (reference sequence). The CDR3 has 14 residues.

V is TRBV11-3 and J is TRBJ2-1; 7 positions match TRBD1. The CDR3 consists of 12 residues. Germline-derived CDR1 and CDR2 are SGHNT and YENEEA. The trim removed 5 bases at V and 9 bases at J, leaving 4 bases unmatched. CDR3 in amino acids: CASSTDRAEQFF. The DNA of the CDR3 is TGTGCCAGCAGCACCGACAGGGCTGAGCAGTTCTTC.

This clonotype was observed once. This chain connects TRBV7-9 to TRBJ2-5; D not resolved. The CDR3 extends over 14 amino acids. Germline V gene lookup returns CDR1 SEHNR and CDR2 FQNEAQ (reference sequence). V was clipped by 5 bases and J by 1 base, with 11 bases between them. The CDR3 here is CASSVRSSQETQYF. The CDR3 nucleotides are TGTGCCAGCAGCGTAAGGTCTAGCCAAGAGACCCAGTACTTC.

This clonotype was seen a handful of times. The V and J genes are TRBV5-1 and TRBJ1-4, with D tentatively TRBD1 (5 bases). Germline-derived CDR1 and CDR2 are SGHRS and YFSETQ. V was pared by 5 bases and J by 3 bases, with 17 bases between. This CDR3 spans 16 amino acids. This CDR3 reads CASRLDGGGANEKLFF. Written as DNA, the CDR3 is TGCGCCAGCAGACTTGACGGGGGGGGTGCTAATGAAAAACTGTTTTTT. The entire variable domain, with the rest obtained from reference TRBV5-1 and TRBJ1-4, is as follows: KAGVTQTPRYLIKTRGQQVTLSCSPISGHRSVSWYQQTPGQGLQFLFEYFSETQRNKGNFPGRFSGRQFSNSRSEMNVSTLELGDSALYLCASRLDGGGANEKLFFGSGTQLSVL.

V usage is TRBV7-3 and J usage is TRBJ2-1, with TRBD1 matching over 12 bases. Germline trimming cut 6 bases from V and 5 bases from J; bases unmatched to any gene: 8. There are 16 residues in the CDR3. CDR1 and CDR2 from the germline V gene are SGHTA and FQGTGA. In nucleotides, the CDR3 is TGTGCCAGCAGTGTCCGGGACAGGGGGCGTCACAATGAGCAGTTCTTC. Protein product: CASSVRDRGRHNEQFF.

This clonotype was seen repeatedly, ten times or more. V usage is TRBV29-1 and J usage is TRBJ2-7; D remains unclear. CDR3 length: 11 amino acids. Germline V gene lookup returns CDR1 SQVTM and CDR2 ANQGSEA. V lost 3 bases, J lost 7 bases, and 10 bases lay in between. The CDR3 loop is CSVEGPGEQYF. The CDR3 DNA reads TGCAGCGTTGAGGGCCCCGGGGAGCAGTACTTC.

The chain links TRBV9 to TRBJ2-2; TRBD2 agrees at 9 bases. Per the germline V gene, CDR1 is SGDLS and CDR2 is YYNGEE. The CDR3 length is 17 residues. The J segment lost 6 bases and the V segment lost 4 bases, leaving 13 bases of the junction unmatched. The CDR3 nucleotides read TGTGCCAGCAGCCCGGCGGGAGGGTCGGAGTTTCCCGGGGAGCTGTTTTTT. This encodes CASSPAGGSEFPGELFF.

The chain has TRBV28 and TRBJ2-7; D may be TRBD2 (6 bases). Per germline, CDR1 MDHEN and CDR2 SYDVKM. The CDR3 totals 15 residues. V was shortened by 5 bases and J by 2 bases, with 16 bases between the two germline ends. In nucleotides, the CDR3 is TGTGCCAGCAGTCCCCCCCGACTAGGCGCCTACGAGCAGTACTTC. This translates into CASSPPRLGAYEQYF. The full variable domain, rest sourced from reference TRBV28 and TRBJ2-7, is DVKVTQSSRYLVKRTGEKVFLECVQDMDHENMFWYRQDPGLGLRLIYFSYDVKMKEKGDIPEGYSVSREKKERFSLILESASTNQTSMYLCASSPPRLGAYEQYFGPGTRLTVT.

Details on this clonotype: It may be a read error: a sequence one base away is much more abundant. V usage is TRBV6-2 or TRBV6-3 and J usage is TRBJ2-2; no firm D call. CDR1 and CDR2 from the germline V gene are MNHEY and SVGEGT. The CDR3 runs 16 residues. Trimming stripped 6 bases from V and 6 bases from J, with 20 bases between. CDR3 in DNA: TGTGCCAGCAGCCCGTCGTTCCCGGGTTCGGCCGGGGAGCTGTTTTTT. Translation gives CASSPSFPGSAGELFF.

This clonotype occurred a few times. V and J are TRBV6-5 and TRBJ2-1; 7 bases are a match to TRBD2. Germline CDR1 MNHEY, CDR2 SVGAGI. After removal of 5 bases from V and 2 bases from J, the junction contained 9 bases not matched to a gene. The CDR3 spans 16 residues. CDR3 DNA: TGTGCCAGCAGTCCCCTCGGGCTAGCGGCCTACAATGAGCAGTTCTTC. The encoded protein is CASSPLGLAAYNEQFF.

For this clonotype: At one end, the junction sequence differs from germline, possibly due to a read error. The CDR3 bases are TGTGCCGGCAGCCAAGCCCTTAGACAGGACCCTCGGGATGGCTACACCTTC. It yields the protein CAGSQALRQDPRDGYTF. This chain links TRBV4-2 with TRBJ1-2; possibly TRBD1 for D (6 bases). The CDR3 is 17 amino acids. Germline assignment: CDR1 LGHNA and CDR2 YNFKEQ.

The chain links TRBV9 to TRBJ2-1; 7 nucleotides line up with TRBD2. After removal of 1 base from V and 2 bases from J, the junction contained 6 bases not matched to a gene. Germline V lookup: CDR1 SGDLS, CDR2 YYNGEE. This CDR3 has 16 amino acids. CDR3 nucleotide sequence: TGTGCCAGCAGCGTAAGGGCGGGGGATACCTACAATGAGCAGTTCTTC. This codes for CASSVRAGDTYNEQFF.

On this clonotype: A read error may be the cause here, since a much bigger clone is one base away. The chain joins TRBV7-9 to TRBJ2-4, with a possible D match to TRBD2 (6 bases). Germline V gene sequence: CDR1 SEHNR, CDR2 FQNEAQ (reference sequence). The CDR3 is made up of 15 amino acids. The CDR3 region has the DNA TGTGCCAGCAGCGGGACTTCCCTAGCCAAAAGCATTCAGTACTTC. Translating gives CASSGTSLAKSIQYF.

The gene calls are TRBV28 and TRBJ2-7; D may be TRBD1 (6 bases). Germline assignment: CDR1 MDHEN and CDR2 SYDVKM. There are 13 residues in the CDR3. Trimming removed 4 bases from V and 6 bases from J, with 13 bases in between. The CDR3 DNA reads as TGTGCCAGCAGTTCCGGACAGCTCGGCGAGCAGTACTTC. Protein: CASSSGQLGEQYF.

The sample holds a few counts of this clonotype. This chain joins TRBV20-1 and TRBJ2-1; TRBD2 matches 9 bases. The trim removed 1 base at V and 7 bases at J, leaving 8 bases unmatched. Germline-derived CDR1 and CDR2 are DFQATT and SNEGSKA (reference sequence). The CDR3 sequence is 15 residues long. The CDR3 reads CSARAAGGPRNEQFF. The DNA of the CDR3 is TGCAGTGCTAGAGCGGCGGGAGGGCCCAGGAATGAGCAGTTCTTC.

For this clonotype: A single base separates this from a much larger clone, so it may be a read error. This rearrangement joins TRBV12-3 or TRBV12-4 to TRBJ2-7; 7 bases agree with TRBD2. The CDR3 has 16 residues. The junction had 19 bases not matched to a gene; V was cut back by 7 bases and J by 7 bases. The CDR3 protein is CASTPRLAELGDEQYF. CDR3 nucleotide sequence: TGTGCCAGCACCCCGAGGCTAGCGGAACTTGGGGATGAGCAGTACTTC.

The CDR3 loop reads CASSQVTGREQYF. The CDR3 DNA follows: TGCGCCAGCAGCCAAGTTACCGGCAGGGAGCAGTACTTC. The genes are TRBV4-1 and TRBJ2-7; D unresolved. Germline lookup yields CDR1 MGHRA and CDR2 YSYEKL. The V and J ends lost 1 base and 7 bases respectively, with 11 bases between them. The CDR3 length is 13 residues.

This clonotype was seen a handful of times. In DNA form, the CDR3 reads TGTGCCAGCAGCTTAACGGGACAGGGTACCGGGGAGCTGTTTTTT. Its protein product is CASSLTGQGTGELFF. This chain connects TRBV7-3 to TRBJ2-2; 9 positions agree with TRBD1. The CDR3 has 15 amino acids. The trim removed 0 bases at V and 5 bases at J, leaving 1 base unmatched. Germline loops: CDR1 SGHTA, CDR2 FQGTGA.

CDR3 nucleotides: TGTGCCAGCAGTGTCCTACTAGCCCTCCAAGAGACCCAGTACTTC. It is translated as CASSVLLALQETQYF. The chain couples TRBV6-1 to TRBJ2-5; perhaps TRBD2 as D (6 bases). Per the germline V gene, CDR1 is MNHNS and CDR2 is SASEGT. The CDR3 runs to 15 residues. The V and J ends lost 4 bases and 1 base respectively, with 13 bases between them.

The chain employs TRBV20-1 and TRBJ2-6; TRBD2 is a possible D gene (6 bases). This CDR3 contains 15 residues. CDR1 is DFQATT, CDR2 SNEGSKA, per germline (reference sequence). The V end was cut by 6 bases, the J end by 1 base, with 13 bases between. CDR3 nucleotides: TGCAGTGCAAGGACTGGAGGGTCTGGGGCCAACGTCCTGACTTTC. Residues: CSARTGGSGANVLTF.

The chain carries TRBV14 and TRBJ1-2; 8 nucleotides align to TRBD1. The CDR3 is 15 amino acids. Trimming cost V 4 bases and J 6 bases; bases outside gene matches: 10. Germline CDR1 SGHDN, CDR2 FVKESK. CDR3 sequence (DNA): TGTGCCAGCAGCCGATGGGACAGGATAGGCGATGGCTACACCTTC. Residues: CASSRWDRIGDGYTF.